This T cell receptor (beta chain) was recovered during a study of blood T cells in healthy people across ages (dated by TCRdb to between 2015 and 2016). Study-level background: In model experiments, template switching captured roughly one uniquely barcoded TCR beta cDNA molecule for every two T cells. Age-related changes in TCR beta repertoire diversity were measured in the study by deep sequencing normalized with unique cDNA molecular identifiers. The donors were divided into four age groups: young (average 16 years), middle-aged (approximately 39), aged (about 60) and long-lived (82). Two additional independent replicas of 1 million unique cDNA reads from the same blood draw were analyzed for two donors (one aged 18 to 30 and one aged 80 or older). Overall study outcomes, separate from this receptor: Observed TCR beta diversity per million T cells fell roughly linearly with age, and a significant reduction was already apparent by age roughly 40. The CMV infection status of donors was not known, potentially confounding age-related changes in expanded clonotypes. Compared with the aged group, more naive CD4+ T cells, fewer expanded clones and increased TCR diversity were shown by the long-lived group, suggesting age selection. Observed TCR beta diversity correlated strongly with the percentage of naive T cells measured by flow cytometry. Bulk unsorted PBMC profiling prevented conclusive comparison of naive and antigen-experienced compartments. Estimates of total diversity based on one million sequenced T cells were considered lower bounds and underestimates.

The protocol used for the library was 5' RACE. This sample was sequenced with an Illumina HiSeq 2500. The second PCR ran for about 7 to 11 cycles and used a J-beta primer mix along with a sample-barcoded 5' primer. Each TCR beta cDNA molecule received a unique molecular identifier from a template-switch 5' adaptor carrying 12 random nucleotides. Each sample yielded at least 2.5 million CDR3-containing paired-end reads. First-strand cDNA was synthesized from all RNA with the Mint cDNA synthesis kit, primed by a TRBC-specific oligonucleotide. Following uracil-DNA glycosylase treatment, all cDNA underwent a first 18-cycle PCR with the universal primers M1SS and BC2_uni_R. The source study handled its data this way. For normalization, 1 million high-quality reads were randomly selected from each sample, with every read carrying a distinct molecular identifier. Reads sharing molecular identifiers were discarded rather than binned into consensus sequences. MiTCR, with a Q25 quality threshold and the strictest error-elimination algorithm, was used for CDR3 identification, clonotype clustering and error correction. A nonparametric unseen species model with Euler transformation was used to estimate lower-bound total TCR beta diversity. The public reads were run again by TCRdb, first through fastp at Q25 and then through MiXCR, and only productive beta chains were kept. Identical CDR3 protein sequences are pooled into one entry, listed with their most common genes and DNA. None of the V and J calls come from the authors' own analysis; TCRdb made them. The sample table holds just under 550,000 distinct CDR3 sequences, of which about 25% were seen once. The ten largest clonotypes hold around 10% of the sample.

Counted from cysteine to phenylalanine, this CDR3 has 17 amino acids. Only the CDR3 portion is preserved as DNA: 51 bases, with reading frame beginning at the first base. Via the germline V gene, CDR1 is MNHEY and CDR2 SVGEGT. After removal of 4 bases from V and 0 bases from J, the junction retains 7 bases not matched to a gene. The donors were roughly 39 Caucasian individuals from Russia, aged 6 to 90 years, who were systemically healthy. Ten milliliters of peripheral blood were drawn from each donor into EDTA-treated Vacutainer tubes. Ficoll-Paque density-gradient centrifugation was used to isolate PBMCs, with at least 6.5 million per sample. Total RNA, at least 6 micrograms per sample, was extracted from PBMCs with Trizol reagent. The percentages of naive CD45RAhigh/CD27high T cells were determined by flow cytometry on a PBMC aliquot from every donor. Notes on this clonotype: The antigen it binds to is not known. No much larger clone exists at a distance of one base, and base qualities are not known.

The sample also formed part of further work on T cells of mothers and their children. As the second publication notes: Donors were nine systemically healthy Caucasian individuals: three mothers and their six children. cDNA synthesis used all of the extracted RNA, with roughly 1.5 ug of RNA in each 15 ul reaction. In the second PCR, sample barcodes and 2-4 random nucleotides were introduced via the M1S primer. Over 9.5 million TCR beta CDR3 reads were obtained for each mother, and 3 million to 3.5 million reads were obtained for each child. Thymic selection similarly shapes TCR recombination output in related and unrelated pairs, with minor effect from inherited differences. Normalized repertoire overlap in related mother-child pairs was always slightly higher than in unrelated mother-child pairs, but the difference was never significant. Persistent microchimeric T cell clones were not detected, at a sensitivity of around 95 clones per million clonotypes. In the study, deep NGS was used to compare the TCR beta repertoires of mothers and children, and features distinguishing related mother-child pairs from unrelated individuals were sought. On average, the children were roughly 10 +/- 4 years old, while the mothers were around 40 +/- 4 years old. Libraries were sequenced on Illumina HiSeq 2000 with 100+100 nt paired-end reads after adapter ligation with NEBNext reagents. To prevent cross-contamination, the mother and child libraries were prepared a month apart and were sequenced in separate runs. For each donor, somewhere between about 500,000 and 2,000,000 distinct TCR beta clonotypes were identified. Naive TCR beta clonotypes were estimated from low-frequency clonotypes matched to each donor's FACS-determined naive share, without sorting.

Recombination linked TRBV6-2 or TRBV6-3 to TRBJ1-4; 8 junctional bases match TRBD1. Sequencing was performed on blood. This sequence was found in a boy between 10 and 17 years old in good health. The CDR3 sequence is CASSSRDRTSTNEKLFF. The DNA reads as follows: TGTGCCAGCAGTTCCCGGGACAGGACCTCAACTAATGAAAAACTGTTTTTT.